A selection of T cell receptor beta chains follows, all from one sample in a study of Ad26.COV2.S vaccination and SARS-CoV-2 variants. Sequencing used immunoSEQ multiplex PCR; TCRdb keeps in-frame clones, though not all of them. The repertoire holds around 400,000 clones, with about 80% as singletons. The source material was peripheral blood, sampled in a trial of Ad26.COV2.S vaccine versus placebo. Every receptor here comes from a person between 18 and 59 years old who received the Ad26.COV2.S COVID-19 vaccine or a placebo. Both conserved end residues are part of each CDR3. The D gene is left open where the match is weak. A row's size may be missing; if present it is once, few, many or a size class.

-	TRBJ2-7	12	-	TRBV6-5	CASSRRTYEQYF	TGTGCCAGCAGTCGACGGACCTACGAGCAGTACTTC
few	TRBJ1-5	15	-	TRBV4-1	CASSLGTDGRQPQHF	TGCGCCAGCAGCCTTGGGACCGACGGGAGGCAGCCCCAGCATTTT
-	TRBJ1-1	16	-	TRBV7-2	CASSLVGGITNTEAFF	TGTGCCAGCAGCTTAGTAGGCGGGATTACGAACACTGAAGCTTTCTTT
-	TRBJ2-1	13	-	TRBV25-1	CATGQRTYNEQFF	TGTGCCACAGGACAGCGAACCTACAATGAGCAGTTCTTC
-	TRBJ2-6	15	-	TRBV9	CASNNRLSGANVLTF	TGTGCCAGCAACAACAGGCTCTCTGGGGCCAACGTCCTGACTTTC
-	TRBJ2-2	13	-	TRBV12-3/TRBV12-4	CASPNRVAGELFF	TGTGCCAGTCCGAACAGGGTGGCGGGGGAGCTGTTTTTT
-	TRBJ1-4	16	-	TRBV7-9	CASSSFFKKTNEKLFF	TGTGCCAGCAGCTCGTTCTTCAAGAAGACTAATGAAAAACTGTTTTTT
-	TRBJ2-3	17	TRBD2	TRBV7-2	CASSILRLAGGAVTQYF	TGTGCCAGCAGCATCCTCAGACTAGCGGGGGGGGCCGTTACGCAGTATTTT
-	TRBJ1-6	15	TRBD1	TRBV6-5	CASRANRGPNSPLHF	TGTGCCAGCAGAGCGAACAGGGGGCCTAATTCACCCCTCCACTTT
-	TRBJ1-3	15	TRBD1	TRBV5-1	CASSTGALSGNTIYF	TGCGCCAGCAGCACAGGGGCTCTCTCTGGAAACACCATATATTTT
-	TRBJ2-1	15	TRBD2	TRBV5-1	CASRVLAGADNEQFF	TGCGCCAGCAGGGTTCTAGCGGGAGCGGACAATGAGCAGTTCTTC
few	TRBJ1-3	15	-	TRBV27	CASSPRRGTGNTIYF	TGTGCCAGCAGTCCTCGCAGGGGCACGGGAAACACCATATATTTT
-	TRBJ2-2	14	-	TRBV5-1	CASSRAGYPGELFF	TGCGCCAGCAGCCGGGCAGGGTATCCCGGGGAGCTGTTTTTT
-	TRBJ2-5	15	-	TRBV2	CASSDRGFLGQTQYF	TGTGCCAGCAGTGATAGGGGGTTCCTTGGGCAGACCCAGTACTTC
-	TRBJ1-3	16	TRBD1	TRBV18	CASSPQGGAGGNTIYF	TGTGCCAGCTCACCCCAAGGGGGCGCCGGTGGAAACACCATATATTTT
-	TRBJ1-1	12	-	TRBV2	CASTPSGTEAFF	TGTGCCAGCACTCCCTCGGGCACTGAAGCTTTCTTT
once	TRBJ2-1	13	-	TRBV5-1	CASSRGQNNEQFF	TGCGCCAGCAGCCGTGGACAGAACAATGAGCAGTTCTTC
few	TRBJ1-5	15	TRBD1	TRBV12-5	CASGSQGESNQPQHF	TGTGCTAGTGGTTCCCAGGGGGAAAGCAATCAGCCCCAGCATTTT
once	TRBJ2-1	15	TRBD1	TRBV18	CASSPGTGGLGEQFF	TGTGCCAGCTCACCCGGGACAGGGGGCTTGGGGGAGCAGTTCTTC
-	TRBJ2-3	16	TRBD2	TRBV11-2	CASSFAIRGVTDTQYF	TGTGCCAGCAGCTTCGCAATCCGGGGGGTCACAGATACGCAGTATTTT
-	TRBJ2-2	15	TRBD1	TRBV5-1	CASSSTGTGPGELFF	TGCGCCAGCAGCTCAACCGGGACAGGGCCCGGGGAGCTGTTTTTT
once	TRBJ2-5	15	TRBD2	TRBV7-2	CASYAGVGSQETQYF	TGTGCCAGCTACGCGGGGGTGGGGTCACAAGAGACCCAGTACTTC
few	TRBJ1-2	14	-	TRBV7-9	CASSLEGPIGGYTF	TGTGCCAGCAGCTTGGAAGGCCCCATCGGGGGCTACACCTTC
few	TRBJ1-5	15	-	TRBV7-9	CASSPTGASNQPQHF	TGTGCCAGCAGCCCCACCGGGGCCAGCAATCAGCCCCAGCATTTT
-	TRBJ1-1	15	TRBD1	TRBV18	CASSPRTGADTEAFF	TGTGCCAGCTCACCAAGGACAGGGGCGGACACTGAAGCTTTCTTT
-	TRBJ1-2	16	-	TRBV2	CASSEAEEGRGGGYTF	TGTGCCAGCAGTGAAGCGGAAGAAGGCAGGGGCGGCGGCTACACCTTC
few	TRBJ2-7	15	TRBD2	TRBV6-1	CASSVASGRLYEQYF	TGTGCCAGCAGTGTAGCTAGCGGGAGATTATACGAGCAGTACTTC
-	TRBJ2-7	13	-	TRBV5-4	CASGDSLSYEQYF	TGTGCCAGCGGGGATAGCTTGTCCTACGAGCAGTACTTC
-	TRBJ2-2	15	-	TRBV11-3	CASSFRLPNTGELFF	TGTGCCAGCAGCTTTAGACTCCCGAACACCGGGGAGCTGTTTTTT
-	TRBJ2-3	16	-	TRBV11-3	CASSSGWGAGADTQYF	TGTGCCAGCAGCTCTGGATGGGGTGCTGGGGCAGATACGCAGTATTTT
-	TRBJ1-4	14	-	TRBV3-1/TRBV3-2	CASSPYGRSEKLFF	TGTGCCAGCAGCCCGTACGGACGCAGTGAAAAACTGTTTTTT
many	TRBJ2-7	14	-	TRBV11-1	CASSLSGSTYEQYF	TGTGCCAGCAGCTTATCGGGCAGTACCTACGAGCAGTACTTC
-	TRBJ1-4	12	-	TRBV5-1	CASSLEREKLFF	TGCGCCAGCAGCTTGGAACGTGAAAAACTGTTTTTT